The 5 T cell receptor beta chains below come from one sample, sequenced in a study of blood T cell repertoires in COVID-19. Sequencing was performed with immunoSEQ multiplex PCR; in TCRdb, only in-frame clones are kept and a portion is missing. The sample lists 250,000 or so clones, about 83% occurring once. The sample was peripheral blood. The receptors were gathered from a young man who had recovered from COVID-19.

The chain uses TRBV18 and TRBJ2-5; TRBD1 might be the D (6 bases). Germline CDR1 reads KGHSH; CDR2 reads LQKENI. Trimming took 4 bases from V and 5 from J, leaving 11 bases between them. CDR3 length equals 13 residues. The CDR3 DNA sequence: TGTGCCAGCTCACAGGGGGTCTGGGAGACCCAGTACTTC. This encodes CASSQGVWETQYF.

The V call is TRBV15, the J call TRBJ2-1, with 9 bases identical to TRBD2. Trimming cost V 5 bases and J 12 bases; bases outside gene matches: 23. CDR3 length: 18 residues. Germline V CDR1 and CDR2: LNHNV, YYDKDF (reference sequence). CDR3 DNA sequence: TGTGCCACCAGCGGAGGAGGCGCTGCGGGGGGGGCCCTGTTTCGGCAGTTCTTC. Translated: CATSGGGAAGGALFRQFF.

The chain has TRBV11-2 and TRBJ1-1; 8 positions match TRBD1. The CDR3 length is 13 residues. Germline CDR1 and CDR2: SGHAT and FQNNGV. Trimming removed 5 bases from V and 3 bases from J; junction bases left unmatched: 2. As DNA, the CDR3 is TGTGCCAGCAGCGTACAGGGGGACACTGAAGCTTTCTTT. This gives the protein CASSVQGDTEAFF.

In its sample, this clone was seen many times. The CDR3 region is CASSLMAARGAYNSPLHF. CDR3 DNA: TGTGCCAGCAGCTTAATGGCCGCGCGCGGTGCCTATAATTCACCCCTCCACTTT. This sequence joins TRBV7-9 and TRBJ1-6; D unclear. V dropped 2 bases and J dropped 2 bases, with 16 bases sitting between them. CDR1 is SEHNR, CDR2 FQNEAQ, per germline (reference sequence). The CDR3 spans 18 residues.

The V and J genes are TRBV9 and TRBJ2-5; 13 bases line up with TRBD2. The V and J ends lost 4 bases and 5 bases, in that order; junction bases with no gene match: 11. The germline V gene encodes CDR1 SGDLS and CDR2 YYNGEE. This CDR3 region has 17 residues. CDR3 bases: TGTGCCAGCAGCCGCGAGGGACTAGCGGGGAGTTGGGAGACCCAGTACTTC. This sequence encodes CASSREGLAGSWETQYF.